The rows below give T cell receptor beta chains drawn from one sample of a study of technical replicates of blood from several donors. Sequenced by immunoSEQ multiplex PCR; TCRdb stores in-frame clones only, minus some. The data show 65,000 to 85,000 clones, with roughly 93% seen just once and approximately 0.35% held by the top ten. The specimen sequenced was T cells isolated from PBMCs. The receptors were gathered from a human donor in good health. Both conserved end residues are part of each CDR3. The order of the fields is CDR3 protein, V gene, D gene. A D gene is named only where the DNA matches it firmly.

cdr3_aa: CSVQRGGTDEQYF; v_call: TRBV29-1; d_call: TRBD2
cdr3_aa: CAWGWGDYGYTF; v_call: TRBV30; d_call: .
cdr3_aa: CASSQMPLWREGLYNEQFF; v_call: TRBV11-2; d_call: TRBD2
cdr3_aa: CASTRLESYEQYF; v_call: TRBV30; d_call: .
cdr3_aa: CASSPTEFSGNTIYF; v_call: TRBV28; d_call: .
cdr3_aa: CAISEVLANEQFF; v_call: TRBV10-3; d_call: .
cdr3_aa: CASSTGQGSQPQHF; v_call: TRBV19; d_call: TRBD1
cdr3_aa: CASSLTRQGAYTEAFF; v_call: TRBV11-2; d_call: TRBD1
cdr3_aa: CASSFQPGTGNYEQYF; v_call: TRBV7-9; d_call: TRBD1
cdr3_aa: CASGGGSVGTTYEQYF; v_call: TRBV7-2; d_call: .
cdr3_aa: CASSYLQGAAGGYTF; v_call: TRBV5-1; d_call: TRBD1
cdr3_aa: CASSSPGQASSYEQYF; v_call: TRBV6-5; d_call: TRBD1
cdr3_aa: CASSSNGGNTEAFF; v_call: TRBV5-1; d_call: .
cdr3_aa: CASSFASGYEQYF; v_call: TRBV27; d_call: TRBD2
cdr3_aa: CASSQAFRHDQPQHF; v_call: TRBV4-3; d_call: .
cdr3_aa: CASRKPGQRIETQYF; v_call: TRBV6-1; d_call: TRBD1
cdr3_aa: CSVAAGDSYEQYF; v_call: TRBV29-1; d_call: .
cdr3_aa: CASSRLRKANYGYTF; v_call: TRBV6-5; d_call: .
cdr3_aa: CASSLKDSGSGANVLTF; v_call: TRBV5-1; d_call: .
cdr3_aa: CASTGGRTDTQYF; v_call: TRBV7-3; d_call: .
cdr3_aa: CASSSYYNQPQHF; v_call: TRBV7-9; d_call: .
cdr3_aa: CASSFSGETQYF; v_call: TRBV5-5; d_call: .
cdr3_aa: CASSRQGFAEAFF; v_call: TRBV19; d_call: TRBD1
cdr3_aa: CAARGTAPHEAFF; v_call: TRBV10-3; d_call: TRBD1
cdr3_aa: CATGTGGDEQYF; v_call: TRBV10-3; d_call: .
cdr3_aa: CASSNADPRDYYGYTF; v_call: TRBV13; d_call: .
cdr3_aa: CASSPPDGHEQFF; v_call: TRBV9; d_call: .
cdr3_aa: CASSREGLALISTDTQYF; v_call: TRBV7-8; d_call: TRBD2
cdr3_aa: CASSLGNGEETQYF; v_call: TRBV13; d_call: .
cdr3_aa: CAWAITDTQYF; v_call: TRBV30; d_call: .
cdr3_aa: CASSQGTEREYSYEQFF; v_call: TRBV4-3; d_call: TRBD2
cdr3_aa: CASSELAGLSYNEQFF; v_call: TRBV6-4; d_call: TRBD2
cdr3_aa: CASSVGLAGYNEQFF; v_call: TRBV9; d_call: TRBD2
cdr3_aa: CASSVGQGGYGYTF; v_call: TRBV9; d_call: TRBD1
cdr3_aa: CTVGSGISSTDTQYF; v_call: TRBV29-1; d_call: .
cdr3_aa: CASRGTDNYGYTF; v_call: TRBV2; d_call: TRBD1
cdr3_aa: CASSGRTGGIYEQYF; v_call: TRBV9; d_call: TRBD1
cdr3_aa: CASSLTGDDDTQYF; v_call: TRBV27; d_call: TRBD1
cdr3_aa: CASSLSGNQPQHF; v_call: TRBV6-5; d_call: .
cdr3_aa: CASSPPGANYGYTF; v_call: TRBV2; d_call: .